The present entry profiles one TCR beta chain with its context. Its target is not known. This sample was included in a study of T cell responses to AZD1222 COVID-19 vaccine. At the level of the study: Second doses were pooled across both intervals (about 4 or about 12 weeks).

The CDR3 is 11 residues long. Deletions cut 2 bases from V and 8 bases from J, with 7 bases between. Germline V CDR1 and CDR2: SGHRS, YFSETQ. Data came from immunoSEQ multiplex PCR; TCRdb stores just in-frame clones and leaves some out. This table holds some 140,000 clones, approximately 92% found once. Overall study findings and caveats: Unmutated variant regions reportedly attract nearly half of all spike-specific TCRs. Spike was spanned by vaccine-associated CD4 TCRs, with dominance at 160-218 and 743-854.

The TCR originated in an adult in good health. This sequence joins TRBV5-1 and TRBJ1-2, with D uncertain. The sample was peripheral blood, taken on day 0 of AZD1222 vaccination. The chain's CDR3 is CASSFRGGYTF. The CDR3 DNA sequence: TGCGCCAGCAGCTTCCGGGGAGGCTACACCTTC.